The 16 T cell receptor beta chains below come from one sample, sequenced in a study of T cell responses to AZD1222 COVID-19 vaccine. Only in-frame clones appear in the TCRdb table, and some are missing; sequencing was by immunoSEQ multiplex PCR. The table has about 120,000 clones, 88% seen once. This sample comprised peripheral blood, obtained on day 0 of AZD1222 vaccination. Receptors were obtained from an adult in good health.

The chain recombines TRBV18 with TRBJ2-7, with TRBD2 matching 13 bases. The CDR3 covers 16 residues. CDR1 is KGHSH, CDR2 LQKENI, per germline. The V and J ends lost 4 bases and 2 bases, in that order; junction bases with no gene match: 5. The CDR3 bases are TGTGCCAGCTCACAATCCGGGACTAGCGGGGCCTACGAGCAGTACTTC. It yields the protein CASSQSGTSGAYEQYF.

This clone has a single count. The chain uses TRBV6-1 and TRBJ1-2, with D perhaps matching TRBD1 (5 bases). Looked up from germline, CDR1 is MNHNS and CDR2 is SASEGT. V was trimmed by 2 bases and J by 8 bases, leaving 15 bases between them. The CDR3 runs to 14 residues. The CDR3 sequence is CASSESWQGSGYTF. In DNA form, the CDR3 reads TGTGCCAGCAGTGAATCGTGGCAGGGTAGCGGCTACACCTTC.

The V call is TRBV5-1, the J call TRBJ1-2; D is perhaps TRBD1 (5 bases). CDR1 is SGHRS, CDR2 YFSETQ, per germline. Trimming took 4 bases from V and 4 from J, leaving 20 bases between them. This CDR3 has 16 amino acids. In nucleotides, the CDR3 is TGCGCCAGCAGCCCGGCCCAGGGTGGGAGCTTCTATGGCTACACCTTC. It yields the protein CASSPAQGGSFYGYTF.

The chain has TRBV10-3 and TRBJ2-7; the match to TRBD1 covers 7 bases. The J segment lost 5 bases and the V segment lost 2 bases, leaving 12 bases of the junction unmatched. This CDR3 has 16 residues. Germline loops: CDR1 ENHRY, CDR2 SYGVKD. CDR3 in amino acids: CAISETGPTGLHEQYF. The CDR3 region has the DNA TGTGCCATCAGTGAGACGGGACCGACAGGGCTGCACGAGCAGTACTTC.

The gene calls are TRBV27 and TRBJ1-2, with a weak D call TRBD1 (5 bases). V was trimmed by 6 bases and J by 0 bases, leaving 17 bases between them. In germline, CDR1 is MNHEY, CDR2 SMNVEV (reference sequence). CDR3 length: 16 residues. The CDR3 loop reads CASRPAILGANYGYTF. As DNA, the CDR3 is TGTGCCAGCAGGCCTGCGATCCTAGGGGCTAACTATGGCTACACCTTC.

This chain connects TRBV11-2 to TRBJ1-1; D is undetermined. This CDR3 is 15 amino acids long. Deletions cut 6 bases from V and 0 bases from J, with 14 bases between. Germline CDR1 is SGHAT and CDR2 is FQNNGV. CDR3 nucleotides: TGTGCCAGCAGGGAGGGAGAGTATATGAACACTGAAGCTTTCTTT. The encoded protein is CASREGEYMNTEAFF. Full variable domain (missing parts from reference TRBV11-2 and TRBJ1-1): EAGVAQSPRYKIIEKRQSVAFWCNPISGHATLYWYQQILGQGPKLLIQFQNNGVVDDSQLPKDRFSAERLKGVDSTLKIQPAKLEDSAVYLCASREGEYMNTEAFFGQGTRLTVV.

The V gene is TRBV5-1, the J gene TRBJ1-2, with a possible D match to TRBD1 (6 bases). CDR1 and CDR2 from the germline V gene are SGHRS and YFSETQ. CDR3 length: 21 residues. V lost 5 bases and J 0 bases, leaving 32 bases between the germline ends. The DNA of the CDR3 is TGCGCCAGCAGAAGCTTGGAGAAGTTGGACAGAACCACACAGACTAACTATGGCTACACCTTC. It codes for CASRSLEKLDRTTQTNYGYTF.

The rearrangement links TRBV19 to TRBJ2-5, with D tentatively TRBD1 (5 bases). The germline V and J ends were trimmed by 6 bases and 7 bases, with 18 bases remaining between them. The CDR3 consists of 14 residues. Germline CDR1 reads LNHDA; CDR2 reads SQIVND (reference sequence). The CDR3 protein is CASSAAGSQGTQYF. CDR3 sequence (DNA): TGTGCCAGTAGCGCCGCAGGGTCCCAGGGGACCCAGTACTTC.

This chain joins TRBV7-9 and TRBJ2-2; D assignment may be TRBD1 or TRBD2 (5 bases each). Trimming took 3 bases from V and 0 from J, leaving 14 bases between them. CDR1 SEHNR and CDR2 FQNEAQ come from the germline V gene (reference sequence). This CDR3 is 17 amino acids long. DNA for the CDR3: TGTGCCAGCAGCTTCACTCCGGGGACCGCGAACACCGGGGAGCTGTTTTTT. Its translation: CASSFTPGTANTGELFF.

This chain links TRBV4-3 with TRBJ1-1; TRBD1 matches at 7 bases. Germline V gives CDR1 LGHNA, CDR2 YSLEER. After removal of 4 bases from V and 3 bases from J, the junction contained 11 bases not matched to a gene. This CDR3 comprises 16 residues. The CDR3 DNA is TGCGCCAGCAGCCCGCGACAGGGTGAAGGCGACACTGAAGCTTTCTTT. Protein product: CASSPRQGEGDTEAFF.

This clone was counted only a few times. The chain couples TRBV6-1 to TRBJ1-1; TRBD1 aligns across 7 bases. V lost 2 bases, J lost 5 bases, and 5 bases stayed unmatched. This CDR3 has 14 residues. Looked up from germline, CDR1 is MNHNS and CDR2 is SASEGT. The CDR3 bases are TGTGCCAGCAGTGAAATGACAGGGAGGACTGAAGCTTTCTTT. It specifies CASSEMTGRTEAFF.

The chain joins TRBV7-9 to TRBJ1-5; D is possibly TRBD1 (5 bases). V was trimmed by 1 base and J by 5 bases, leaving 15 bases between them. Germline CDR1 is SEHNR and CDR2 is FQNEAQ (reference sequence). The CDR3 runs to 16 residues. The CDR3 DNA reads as TGTGCCAGCAGCTTAGTGGGACCCAATAACGATCAGCCCCAGCATTTT. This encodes CASSLVGPNNDQPQHF. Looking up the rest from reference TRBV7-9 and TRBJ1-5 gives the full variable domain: DTGVSQNPRHKITKRGQNVTFRCDPISEHNRLYWYRQTLGQGPEFLTYFQNEAQLEKSRLLSDRFSAERPKGSFSTLEIQRTEQGDSAMYLCASSLVGPNNDQPQHFGDGTRLSIL.

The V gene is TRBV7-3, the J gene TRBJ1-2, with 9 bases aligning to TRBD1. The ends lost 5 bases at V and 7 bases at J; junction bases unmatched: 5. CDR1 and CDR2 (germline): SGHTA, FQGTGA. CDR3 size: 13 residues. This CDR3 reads CASSGGTGSGYTF. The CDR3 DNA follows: TGTGCCAGCAGCGGCGGGACAGGGAGTGGCTACACCTTC.

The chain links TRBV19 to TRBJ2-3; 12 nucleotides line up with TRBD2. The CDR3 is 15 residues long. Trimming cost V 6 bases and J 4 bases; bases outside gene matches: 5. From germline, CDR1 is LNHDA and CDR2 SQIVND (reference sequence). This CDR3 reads CASRALAGGPDTQYF. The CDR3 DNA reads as TGTGCCAGTAGAGCTCTAGCGGGGGGGCCAGATACGCAGTATTTT.

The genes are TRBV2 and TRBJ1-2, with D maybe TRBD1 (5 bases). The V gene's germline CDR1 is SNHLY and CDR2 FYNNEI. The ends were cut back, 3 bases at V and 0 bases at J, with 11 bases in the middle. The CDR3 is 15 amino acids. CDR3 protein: CASSEGRGTNYGYTF. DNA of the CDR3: TGTGCCAGCAGTGAGGGAAGGGGAACTAACTATGGCTACACCTTC.

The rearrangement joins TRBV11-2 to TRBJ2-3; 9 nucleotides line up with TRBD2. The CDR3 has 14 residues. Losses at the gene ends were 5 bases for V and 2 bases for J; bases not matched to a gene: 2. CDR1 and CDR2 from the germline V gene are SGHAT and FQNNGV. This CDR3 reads CASSLAGTTDTQYF. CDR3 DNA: TGTGCCAGCAGCCTAGCGGGGACCACAGATACGCAGTATTTT.